This T cell receptor (beta chain) was sequenced in a study of Graves' ophthalmopathy and Graves' hyperthyroidism. TCR beta CDR3 regions were amplified from RNA transcripts. Investigators did first-round RT-PCR with HTBI primers, then second-round multiplex PCR. In TCRdb, the multiplex PCR reads were re-called with MiXCR into one record per CDR3 protein. This table has more than 550,000 distinct CDR3 sequences, roughly 41% appearing once. If patients had other autoimmune diseases, uncontrolled infections, pregnancy or lactation, they were excluded. Clinical symptoms, serum thyroxine, TRAb, thyroid ultrasound and orbital computed tomography determined diagnosis. Germline lookup yields CDR1 SGHTA and CDR2 FQGTGA. The length of the CDR3 is 21 residues. Germline trimming cut 0 bases from V and 0 bases from J; bases unmatched to any gene: 19. This clonotype occurred many times. Its antigen is unknown. The study's findings and limits: Most thyroid clonotypes expanded beyond 0.001 frequency were also found in blood.

The source material was peripheral blood. The chain carries TRBV7-3 and TRBJ2-5, with TRBD2 matching over 7 bases. This clonotype was sampled from an adult man with Graves' ophthalmopathy. In DNA form, the CDR3 reads TGTGCCAGCAGCTTAACCTTCAGGGCTAGCGGAACACTACGGTACCAAGAGACCCAGTACTTC. This translates into CASSLTFRASGTLRYQETQYF.